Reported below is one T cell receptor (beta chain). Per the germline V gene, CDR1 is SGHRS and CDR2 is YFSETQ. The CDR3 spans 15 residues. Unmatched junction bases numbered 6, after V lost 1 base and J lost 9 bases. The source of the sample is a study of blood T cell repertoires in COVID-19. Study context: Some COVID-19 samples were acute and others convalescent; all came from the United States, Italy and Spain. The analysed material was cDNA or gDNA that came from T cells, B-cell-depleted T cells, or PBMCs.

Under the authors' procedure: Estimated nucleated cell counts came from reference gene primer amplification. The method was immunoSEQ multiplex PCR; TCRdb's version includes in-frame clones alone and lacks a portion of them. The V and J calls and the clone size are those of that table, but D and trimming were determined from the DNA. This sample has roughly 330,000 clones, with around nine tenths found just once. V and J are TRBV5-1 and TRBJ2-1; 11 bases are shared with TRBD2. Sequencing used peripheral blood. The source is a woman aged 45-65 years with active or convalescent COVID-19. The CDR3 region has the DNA TGCGCCAGCAGCTTGATAGCGGGAGGGCCGAGTGAGCAGTTCTTC. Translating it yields CASSLIAGGPSEQFF.